These 27 T cell receptor beta chains were sequenced from one sample in a study of identical twins. TCRdb itself ran the 5' RACE reads through MiXCR, one entry per CDR3 protein. In the table there are 1.5 million to 2 million distinct CDR3 sequences, under 35% of which are singletons. Sequenced: cord blood. These receptors were obtained from a newborn girl in good health.

This clonotype occurred a few times. J is TRBJ2-7 and V is TRBV20-1; 8 bases are a match to TRBD1. The CDR3 consists of 14 residues. Germline lookup yields CDR1 DFQATT and CDR2 SNEGSKA (reference sequence). V lost 4 bases, J lost 0 bases, and 5 bases stayed unmatched. CDR3 in amino acids: CSANPGQDSYEQYF. DNA for the CDR3: TGCAGTGCTAACCCGGGACAGGACTCCTACGAGCAGTACTTC.

This chain connects TRBV6-2 or TRBV6-3 to TRBJ1-1, with a weak D call TRBD1 (5 bases). Germline CDR1 is MNHEY and CDR2 is SVGEGT. The V end was cut by 2 bases, the J end by 7 bases, with 11 bases between. The CDR3 consists of 13 residues. DNA of the CDR3: TGTGCCAGCAGTTACGGACAACACGATGAAGCTTTCTTT. This sequence encodes CASSYGQHDEAFF.

V is TRBV27 and J is TRBJ1-1; weak D call: TRBD1 (5 bases). V lost 6 bases and J lost 3, with 14 bases in between. The CDR3 runs 14 residues. Per the germline V gene, CDR1 is MNHEY and CDR2 is SMNVEV (reference sequence). Written as DNA, the CDR3 is TGTGCCAGCAGGAAGGGGTCACAGGACACTGAAGCTTTCTTT. This sequence encodes CASRKGSQDTEAFF.

This sequence joins TRBV27 and TRBJ2-2; 7 nucleotides agree with TRBD1. Per germline, CDR1 MNHEY and CDR2 SMNVEV (reference sequence). CDR3 size: 15 residues. J gave up 4 bases and V 6 bases, and 8 bases lay outside the gene matches. The CDR3 DNA reads TGTGCCAGCAGGACGCCTAGACAGGGCACCGGGGAGCTGTTTTTT. It encodes CASRTPRQGTGELFF.

The V and J genes are TRBV4-1 and TRBJ2-3; no reliable D call. Trimming left V 4 bases short and J 2 bases short, with 13 bases between. The CDR3 extends over 15 amino acids. Germline V CDR1 and CDR2: MGHRA, YSYEKL. The CDR3 DNA sequence: TGCGCCAGCAGCCGATACAGCCCCCTCACAGATACGCAGTATTTT. Its translation: CASSRYSPLTDTQYF.

The chain has TRBV4-1 and TRBJ1-3; 9 nucleotides agree with TRBD1. The V gene's germline CDR1 is MGHRA and CDR2 YSYEKL. Trimming took 3 bases from V and 7 from J; bases not matched to a gene: 10. The CDR3 covers 16 residues. CDR3 amino acids: CASSHPTRDRANTIYF. CDR3 in DNA: TGCGCCAGCAGCCATCCAACCCGGGACAGGGCCAACACCATATATTTT.

As regards this clonotype: This may be a read error: a much more frequent sequence differs by one nucleotide. J is TRBJ1-2 and V is TRBV7-9, with no clear D. Trimming shortened V by 1 base and J by 6 bases, and 6 bases separated the two germline ends. The CDR3 loop spans 12 amino acids. Germline CDR1 reads SEHNR; CDR2 reads FQNEAQ (reference sequence). The CDR3 DNA reads TGTGCCAGCAGCTTAGTGGCGGATGGCTACACCTTC. Protein sequence: CASSLVADGYTF.

This clonotype has more than one count but fewer than ten. V and J are TRBV7-2 and TRBJ1-5; D not certain. The V gene's germline CDR1 is SGHTA and CDR2 FQGNSA. This CDR3 contains 13 residues. V was pared by 6 bases and J by 7 bases, with 13 bases between. The CDR3 DNA follows: TGTGCCAGCAGTACATGGGGAGACCAGCCCCAGCATTTT. Amino acid sequence: CASSTWGDQPQHF.

This clonotype was seen a few times. This rearrangement joins TRBV9 to TRBJ2-3; TRBD2 aligns across 12 bases. Germline loops: CDR1 SGDLS, CDR2 YYNGEE. The ends lost 4 bases at V and 2 bases at J; junction bases unmatched: 8. The CDR3 sequence is 17 residues long. The CDR3 spells CASSPTSGGTSTDTQYF. Written as DNA, the CDR3 is TGTGCCAGCAGCCCTACTAGCGGGGGGACCTCCACAGATACGCAGTATTTT.

This clonotype turned up a few times. The chain carries TRBV2 and TRBJ2-4; 11 nucleotides agree with TRBD2. J lost 5 bases, V lost 6 bases, and 3 bases had no gene match. The CDR3 loop spans 14 amino acids. Germline values: CDR1 SNHLY, CDR2 FYNNEI. The DNA for the CDR3 is TGTGCCAGCAGCGGGGGACTAGCGGAAAACATTCAGTACTTC. This sequence encodes CASSGGLAENIQYF.

The gene calls are TRBV24-1 and TRBJ2-3; TRBD2 matches 11 bases. Losses at the gene ends were 3 bases for V and 9 bases for J; bases not matched to a gene: 10. CDR1 KGHDR and CDR2 SFDVKD come from the germline V gene. The CDR3 has 16 amino acids. CDR3 sequence reads: CATSDRLAGGGDTQYF. For the CDR3, the DNA is TGTGCCACCAGTGATAGGCTAGCGGGAGGAGGAGACACGCAGTATTTT.

The CDR3 DNA reads as TGTGCCAGCAGCCCCAGAGGACGGACTTTATGGTCACCCCTCCACTTT. Translated: CASSPRGRTLWSPLHF. The chain couples TRBV7-8 to TRBJ1-6, with no clear D. The ends were cut back, 5 bases at V and 10 bases at J, with 21 bases in the middle. Germline V gives CDR1 SGHVS, CDR2 FQNEAQ. The CDR3 spans 16 residues. Based on the CDR3 plus reference TRBV7-8 and TRBJ1-6, the full variable domain is GAGVSQSPRYKVAKRGQDVALRCDPISGHVSLFWYQQALGQGPEFLTYFQNEAQLDKSGLPSDRFFAERPEGSVSTLKIQRTQQEDSAVYLCASSPRGRTLWSPLHFGNGTRLTVT.

In this sample, this clonotype turned up a few times. The chain couples TRBV7-9 to TRBJ2-1, with a possible D match to TRBD2 (5 bases). The CDR3 sequence is 15 residues long. Germline V gene data show CDR1 as SEHNR and CDR2 as FQNEAQ (reference sequence). V was trimmed by 5 bases and J by 3 bases, leaving 14 bases between them. In DNA form, the CDR3 reads TGTGCCAGCAGCCCTACTAGGTTCGGCTACAATGAGCAGTTCTTC. Its translation is CASSPTRFGYNEQFF.

This clonotype was observed a few times. The rearrangement uses TRBV20-1 and TRBJ1-5; D unclear. The CDR3 is 16 residues long. Germline CDR1 reads DFQATT; CDR2 reads SNEGSKA (reference sequence). V dropped 0 bases and J dropped 1 base, with 13 bases sitting between them. The chain's CDR3 is CSARDRGGLSNQPQHF. CDR3 sequence (DNA): TGCAGTGCTAGAGATCGGGGAGGGCTGAGCAATCAGCCCCAGCATTTT.

This clonotype has only one observation. The rearrangement uses TRBV29-1 and TRBJ2-3, with 9 bases fitting TRBD2. From germline, CDR1 is SQVTM and CDR2 ANQGSEA. V lost 3 bases to trimming and J lost 3 bases; unmatched junction nucleotides: 13. There are 17 residues in the CDR3. Written as DNA, the CDR3 is TGCAGCGTTGACGGGGGGCTAGCGGGAAGTGGGACAGATACGCAGTATTTT. Residues: CSVDGGLAGSGTDTQYF.

The CDR3 DNA follows: TGTGCCAGCAGCCCTCTCAGCGGGGGCCTTTACAATGAGCAGTTCTTC. Protein product: CASSPLSGGLYNEQFF. J is TRBJ2-1 and V is TRBV14, with 8 bases that match TRBD2. V was pared by 4 bases and J by 4 bases, with 9 bases of the junction left unmatched. The CDR3 covers 16 residues. The germline gives CDR1 SGHDN, CDR2 FVKESK.

The chain has TRBV4-1 and TRBJ2-1, with a weak D call TRBD2 (5 bases). The ends were cut back, 2 bases at V and 1 base at J, with 21 bases in the middle. This CDR3 has 19 residues. CDR1 and CDR2 (germline): MGHRA, YSYEKL. DNA of the CDR3: TGCGCCAGCAGCCAACAAATCCCCTCTCTAGCTTTGTCCTACAATGAGCAGTTCTTC. This sequence encodes CASSQQIPSLALSYNEQFF.

V and J are TRBV21-1 and TRBJ1-6; the table's D call of TRBD1 was not tested on the DNA. TRBV21-1 is a pseudogene segment. The CDR3 sequence is 14 residues long. The CDR3 bases are TGTGCCAGCAGCAAAAAACAGGGACGCTCACCCCTCCACTTT. Translated, it gives CASSKKQGRSPLHF.

CDR3 bases: TGTGCTAGTGGACAGGGTCACTATGGCTACACCTTC. This encodes CASGQGHYGYTF. The V and J genes are TRBV12-5 and TRBJ1-2; D might be TRBD1 (6 bases). The germline gives CDR1 LGHNT, CDR2 FRNRAP. Trimming removed 6 bases from V and 3 bases from J, with 8 bases in between. CDR3 length equals 12 residues.

This clonotype occurred a few times. The gene calls are TRBV3-1 and TRBJ2-7; D is possibly TRBD2 (5 bases). The CDR3 runs 15 residues. Germline loops: CDR1 LGHDT, CDR2 YNNKEL (reference sequence). Trimming cost V 4 bases and J 6 bases, with 19 bases left between them. CDR3 sequence reads: CASSLSEARSAEQYF. CDR3 nucleotides: TGTGCCAGCAGCCTGTCGGAGGCCCGGTCTGCCGAGCAGTACTTC.

V usage is TRBV7-9 and J usage is TRBJ2-7; 7 bases are shared with TRBD2. The V segment lost 5 bases and the J segment 4 bases; nucleotides outside the gene matches: 11. The CDR3 totals 15 residues. Germline CDR1 SEHNR, CDR2 FQNEAQ (reference sequence). DNA for the CDR3: TGTGCCAGCAGCCTAGTGGGCGGGAGCTTTTACGAGCAGTACTTC. Translating gives CASSLVGGSFYEQYF.

This clonotype has at least ten counts. The gene calls are TRBV18 and TRBJ2-7; TRBD2 is a possible D gene (5 bases). Germline loops: CDR1 KGHSH, CDR2 LQKENI. The CDR3 consists of 13 residues. The V and J ends lost 8 bases and 3 bases respectively, with 14 bases between them. The CDR3: CASSPAGGYEQYF. The CDR3 DNA follows: TGTGCCAGCAGCCCAGCAGGAGGCTACGAGCAGTACTTC.

CDR3 nucleotide sequence: TGTGCCAGCTCACCACGGCGGACAGGGAGCACAGATACGCAGTATTTT. Translated, it gives CASSPRRTGSTDTQYF. This rearrangement joins TRBV18 to TRBJ2-3, with TRBD1 matching 8 bases. The germline gives CDR1 KGHSH, CDR2 LQKENI. With V trimmed by 1 base and J by 0 bases, 3 bases remained unmatched. CDR3 size: 16 residues.

The CDR3 here is CASSDIPATSGPYEQYF. The CDR3 DNA follows: TGTGCCAGCTCTGATATCCCAGCTACTAGCGGGCCCTACGAGCAGTACTTC. The rearrangement uses TRBV25-1 and TRBJ2-7; 9 bases map to TRBD2. Germline CDR1 reads MGHDK; CDR2 reads SYGVNS. CDR3 length: 17 residues. The junction had 16 bases not matched to a gene; V was cut back by 8 bases and J by 2 bases.

This clonotype was counted only a few times. The rearrangement joins TRBV3-1 to TRBJ1-2, with a weak D call TRBD1 (5 bases). Germline-derived CDR1 and CDR2 are LGHDT and YNNKEL (reference sequence). V was pared by 4 bases and J by 4 bases, with 16 bases between. The CDR3 contains 15 residues. CDR3 protein: CASSRSGTPSYGYTF. The CDR3 coding sequence is TGTGCCAGCAGCCGGTCAGGGACGCCCAGCTATGGCTACACCTTC.

This clonotype was observed once. The rearrangement links TRBV5-1 to TRBJ2-1; 8 nucleotides agree with TRBD2. CDR1 is SGHRS, CDR2 YFSETQ, per germline. The junction had 5 bases not matched to a gene; V was cut back by 1 base and J by 5 bases. There are 15 residues in the CDR3. This chain's CDR3 is CASSLSSGGDNEQFF. The CDR3 DNA sequence: TGCGCCAGCAGCTTGTCGAGCGGGGGAGACAATGAGCAGTTCTTC.

This clonotype came up a few times. V gene TRBV28 combines with J gene TRBJ2-7, with D uncertain. The V gene's germline CDR1 is MDHEN and CDR2 SYDVKM. The CDR3 is 12 amino acids. Trimming pared 3 bases from V and 10 bases from J, leaving 13 bases between. The CDR3 is CASSLRDRRQYF. The CDR3 nucleotides read TGTGCCAGCAGTTTGAGAGACCGTCGTCAGTACTTC.